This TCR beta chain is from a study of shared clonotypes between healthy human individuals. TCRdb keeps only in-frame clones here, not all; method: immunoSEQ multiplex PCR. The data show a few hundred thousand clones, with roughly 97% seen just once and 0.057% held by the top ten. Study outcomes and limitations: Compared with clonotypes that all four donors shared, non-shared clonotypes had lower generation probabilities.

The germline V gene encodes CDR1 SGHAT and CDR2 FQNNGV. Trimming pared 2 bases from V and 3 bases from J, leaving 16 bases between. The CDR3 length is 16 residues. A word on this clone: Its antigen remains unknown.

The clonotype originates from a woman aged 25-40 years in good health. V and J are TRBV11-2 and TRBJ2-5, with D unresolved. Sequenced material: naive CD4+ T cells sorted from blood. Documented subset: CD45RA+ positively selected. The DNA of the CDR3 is TGTGCCAGCAGCTTACGCGGACCTTTGGCTAAAGAGACCCAGTACTTC. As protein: CASSLRGPLAKETQYF.